This entry describes one T cell receptor (beta chain). The clone's antigen remains unknown. A read error may produce the germline difference seen at one junction end. This specimen belongs to a study of identical twins (TCRdb year 2016). In terms of the full investigation: TCR alpha and beta repertoires from monozygotic twins, unrelated adults of various ages and cord blood were deep-sequenced to test whether fetal clonotypes persist. Replicate twin experiments were performed at different times using different library preparation protocols to rule out contamination.

Every donor in the study was a healthy Caucasian. Three pairs of female monozygotic twins, all aged about 18 to 30 years, made up the twin cohort. RNA for TCR libraries was isolated from peripheral blood mononuclear cells. The paper as a whole reports these results and caveats: Compared with coincidental sharing between unrelated individuals, an excess of low generation-probability sequences was observed among out-of-frame TCR alpha sequences shared between twins. Because the same donors could not be followed over many years, conclusions were based on cross-sectional statistical analysis. Invariant T cells such as MAIT and iNKT could partly confound zero-insertion analyses, although diverse VJ usage argued against such confounding for most clonotypes. Excess twin sharing in beta out-of-frame sequences was weaker because fewer shared sequences lowered the signal-to-noise ratio. In monozygotic twins, recombination models systematically underestimated out-of-frame TCR alpha sharing, but the models matched the sharing seen between unrelated individuals. Abundant cord blood beta clonotypes carried fewer insertions; young adult naive repertoires showed a weaker similar trend, while memory repertoires showed none.

The receptor library was made with 5' RACE. Data came from an Illumina HiSeq 2000. A universal primer binding site was added through template switching, and the final cDNA carried a unique molecular identifier so that TCR cDNA molecules could be counted accurately. Specific primers in the conserved constant-segment region were used to synthesize first-strand cDNA for TCR alpha and beta chains. To control for contamination, every cDNA library was double barcoded, receiving both a SMART-Mk sample barcode and Illumina barcodes. Two successive PCR steps introduced TruSeq adapter sequences along with Illumina sample barcodes. TCR alpha and beta cDNA libraries were sequenced on the Illumina HiSeq platform with custom primers. The paper's processing steps were these. MiGEC was used to process raw reads and extract unique molecular identifiers, and MiXCR was used to find CDR3 positions. Recombination models were inferred per individual with the repgenHMM and IGoR tools using an EM algorithm. The tcR package in R was used for shared clonotype analysis, with sharing normalized by the product of cloneset sizes. To study raw recombination free of thymic and clonal selection effects, out-of-frame nonproductive sequences were analyzed. TCRdb reprocessing: public reads trimmed at Q25 with fastp, clones called with MiXCR, in-frame beta chains kept. A single entry per CDR3 protein holds the most common genes and DNA from its merged rows. None of the V and J calls come from the authors' own analysis; TCRdb made them. This sample holds hundreds of thousands of distinct CDR3 sequences; 15% to 20% were observed only once. The ten most abundant clones make up roughly 14% of the sample.

The CDR1 and CDR2 encoded by the germline V gene are SNHLY and FYNNEI. There are 15 amino acids in the CDR3, from cysteine to phenylalanine inclusive. The CDR3 DNA has 45 bases and is translated from base 1. This sample was also put to use in a study of T cells expressing NK-cell markers. The second study, in turn, reports: Eight or nine donors provided sorted CD3+CD56+NKG2C+, CD3+CD56+NKG2C- and CD3+CD56-NKG2C+ T-cell subsets, whose TCR beta-chain repertoires were profiled. Of the eight sequenced donors, seven were found to be HCMV-seropositive and one was found to be HCMV-seronegative. To restrict sorting to alphabetaTCR-expressing T cells, an anti-gammadeltaTCR antibody was added in several experiments. In over five donors, the dominant CD3+CD56+NKG2C+ clonotypes were among the top 10 CD8+ clonotypes and accounted for roughly 1.0-7.5% of CD8+ T cells. Those dominant clonotypes were again the most abundant among CD3+CD56-NKG2C+ cells in a few donors, at about 25-60.1%. Whether the expanded NKG2C-expressing T cell clones were specific for HCMV antigens remained unclear. Randomly selected healthy volunteers, three men and five women, were used as the eight sequenced donors. HCMV-specific IgG was detected in serum with a commercial ELISA kit to determine HCMV serostatus. For about six donors, bulk peripheral blood T-cell repertoires were also sequenced from unsorted PBMC. MIGEC handled demultiplexing of the reads and grouping by UMI, while MiTCR was used to assemble and quantify clonotypes. To exclude erroneous sequences, any TCR cDNA sequence not supported by at least two reads was discarded. Downstream repertoire analysis used the tcR package, and clonotypes were matched across fractions by CDR3 nucleotide sequence plus V segment. VDJmatch was used to annotate antigen specificity against VDJdb, with one amino acid substitution allowed in CDR3.

The receptor was isolated from a woman between 18 and 30 years old in good health. Source material: PBMCs. In this chain, TRBV2 is recombined with TRBJ2-5, with 7 bases in between that match TRBD1. The base sequence is TGTGCCAGAAGTGAGGGGGCGAATCTACAAGAGACCCAGTACTTC. Its translation reads: CARSEGANLQETQYF.